The rows below give T cell receptor beta chains drawn from one sample of a study of blood T cell repertoires in COVID-19. Clones were sequenced by immunoSEQ multiplex PCR, and TCRdb holds only the in-frame ones, with some missing. The sample lists around 300,000 clones; about nine tenths were seen once. Sequenced sample: PBMCs or T cells enriched from blood (not recorded which). These receptors were taken from a woman aged 45-65 years who had recovered from COVID-19. CDR3s include the opening cysteine and the closing phenylalanine or tryptophan. The order of the fields is V gene, J gene, D gene, clone size, CDR3 DNA, CDR3 protein. A D gene is named only where the DNA matches it firmly. A row's size may be missing; if present it is once, few, many or a size class.

v_call: TRBV6-5; j_call: TRBJ2-5; d_call: TRBD2; clone_size: -; cdr3_nt: TGTGCCAGCAGCGGGACTAGCGGGAGGTCAGAGACCCAGTACTTC; cdr3_aa: CASSGTSGRSETQYF
v_call: TRBV7-2; j_call: TRBJ1-2; d_call: TRBD1; clone_size: -; cdr3_nt: TGTGCCAGCAGCTTATTGGGACAGAACTATGGCTACACCTTC; cdr3_aa: CASSLLGQNYGYTF
v_call: TRBV9; j_call: TRBJ1-1; d_call: -; clone_size: -; cdr3_nt: TGTGCCAGCAGCACCACAGGGTTTGATGGCACTGAAGCTTTCTTT; cdr3_aa: CASSTTGFDGTEAFF
v_call: TRBV18; j_call: TRBJ2-1; d_call: -; clone_size: -; cdr3_nt: TGTGCCAGCTCACCGAACTCGCAAGTCCGCAGAGGGAATGAGCAGTTCTTC; cdr3_aa: CASSPNSQVRRGNEQFF
v_call: TRBV6-5; j_call: TRBJ1-1; d_call: -; clone_size: -; cdr3_nt: TGTGCCAGCAGTTGGGGCGGAAGTGCGAACACTGAAGCTTTCTTT; cdr3_aa: CASSWGGSANTEAFF
v_call: TRBV18; j_call: TRBJ2-7; d_call: -; clone_size: -; cdr3_nt: TGTGCCAGCTCACCGGGTGGGAAGAGGGTCGAGCAGTACTTC; cdr3_aa: CASSPGGKRVEQYF
v_call: TRBV6-4; j_call: TRBJ2-3; d_call: -; clone_size: -; cdr3_nt: TGTGCCAGCAGTGAGGGGCGGGGAACAGATACGCAGTATTTT; cdr3_aa: CASSEGRGTDTQYF
v_call: TRBV7-2; j_call: TRBJ1-5; d_call: -; clone_size: -; cdr3_nt: TGTGCCAGCAGCCAGAGGGGCGGGGAACAGCCCCAGCATTTT; cdr3_aa: CASSQRGGEQPQHF
v_call: TRBV27; j_call: TRBJ1-1; d_call: -; clone_size: -; cdr3_nt: TGTGCCAGCGGAGGGGCGATTCTGAACACTGAAGCTTTCTTT; cdr3_aa: CASGGAILNTEAFF
v_call: TRBV2; j_call: TRBJ2-7; d_call: -; clone_size: -; cdr3_nt: TGTGCCAGCATCCCCAGGTTCTCCTACGAGCAGTACTTC; cdr3_aa: CASIPRFSYEQYF
v_call: TRBV3-1/TRBV3-2; j_call: TRBJ1-3; d_call: -; clone_size: -; cdr3_nt: TGTGCCAGCAGCGTTCCCACAGGGCGCTCTGGAAACACCATATATTTT; cdr3_aa: CASSVPTGRSGNTIYF
v_call: TRBV29-1; j_call: TRBJ2-7; d_call: -; clone_size: -; cdr3_nt: TGCAGCGTTGTCCCCGAGGAGAGCTCCTACGAGCAGTACTTC; cdr3_aa: CSVVPEESSYEQYF
v_call: TRBV28; j_call: TRBJ1-2; d_call: -; clone_size: -; cdr3_nt: TGTGCCAGCAGTCCCGACCTAGGGACTCTCGGCTACACCTTC; cdr3_aa: CASSPDLGTLGYTF
v_call: TRBV3-1/TRBV3-2; j_call: TRBJ2-7; d_call: -; clone_size: few; cdr3_nt: TGTGCCAGCAGCCAAGGCAGCGGCTACGAGCAGTACTTC; cdr3_aa: CASSQGSGYEQYF
v_call: TRBV7-8; j_call: TRBJ2-3; d_call: TRBD2; clone_size: -; cdr3_nt: TGTGCCAGCAGCCAAAGTAACGCCCTAGCGGGAGGGCCAGATACGCAGTATTTT; cdr3_aa: CASSQSNALAGGPDTQYF
v_call: TRBV24-1; j_call: TRBJ2-1; d_call: -; clone_size: -; cdr3_nt: TGTGCCACCAGTGATCAAACCTACAATGAGCAGTTCTTC; cdr3_aa: CATSDQTYNEQFF
v_call: TRBV19; j_call: TRBJ2-1; d_call: TRBD1; clone_size: -; cdr3_nt: TGTGCCAGTAGGGGACAGGGGGCCTGGGAGCACAATGAGCAGTTCTTC; cdr3_aa: CASRGQGAWEHNEQFF
v_call: TRBV30; j_call: TRBJ1-1; d_call: -; clone_size: few; cdr3_nt: TGTGCCTGGAGCCCCCGGGGGGGCGGACGGTGGACTGAAGCTTTCTTT; cdr3_aa: CAWSPRGGGRWTEAFF
v_call: TRBV19; j_call: TRBJ1-2; d_call: -; clone_size: -; cdr3_nt: TGTGCCAGTAGTATGTCCCCGATAGCTAACTATGGCTACACCTTC; cdr3_aa: CASSMSPIANYGYTF
v_call: TRBV27; j_call: TRBJ1-5; d_call: -; clone_size: -; cdr3_nt: TGTGCCAGCAGTTTTTCTGGGGCCTACAATCAGCCCCAGCATTTT; cdr3_aa: CASSFSGAYNQPQHF
v_call: TRBV5-6; j_call: TRBJ1-1; d_call: TRBD1; clone_size: -; cdr3_nt: TGTGCCAGCAGCACTGGGACAGGGGATGATACTGAAGCTTTCTTT; cdr3_aa: CASSTGTGDDTEAFF
v_call: TRBV6-5; j_call: TRBJ2-5; d_call: TRBD1; clone_size: -; cdr3_nt: TGTGCCAGCCAACTCCGGACAGGAGCTTTGGCCACCCAGTACTTC; cdr3_aa: CASQLRTGALATQYF
v_call: TRBV7-6; j_call: TRBJ2-7; d_call: TRBD2; clone_size: -; cdr3_nt: TGTGCCAGCAGCTTAGGCGGGAGGGGTCTCTACGAGCAGTACTTC; cdr3_aa: CASSLGGRGLYEQYF
v_call: TRBV5-1; j_call: TRBJ2-3; d_call: TRBD1; clone_size: -; cdr3_nt: TGCGCCAGCAGCAGGACAGGGGGCGGCACAGATACGCAGTATTTT; cdr3_aa: CASSRTGGGTDTQYF
v_call: TRBV9; j_call: TRBJ1-1; d_call: -; clone_size: -; cdr3_nt: TGTGCCAGCAGCGTAGAAGGGACTTGGGGAACTGAAGCTTTCTTT; cdr3_aa: CASSVEGTWGTEAFF
v_call: TRBV4-1; j_call: TRBJ2-7; d_call: TRBD1; clone_size: few; cdr3_nt: TGCGCCAGCAGCCAAAACCCCGGGGACAGGGGGTACGAGCAGTACTTC; cdr3_aa: CASSQNPGDRGYEQYF
v_call: TRBV9; j_call: TRBJ2-1; d_call: TRBD2; clone_size: -; cdr3_nt: TGTGCCAGCAGCTCAGAGGGCGGGAGCCCGTTCTTC; cdr3_aa: CASSSEGGSPFF
v_call: TRBV7-2; j_call: TRBJ2-7; d_call: TRBD2; clone_size: -; cdr3_nt: TGTGCCAGCAGCTTAGAGTCTCTAGCGGGAACCTACGAGCAGTACTTC; cdr3_aa: CASSLESLAGTYEQYF
v_call: TRBV7-9; j_call: TRBJ2-1; d_call: -; clone_size: -; cdr3_nt: TGTGCCAGCCTGAGGACCGGGATTAGCTCCTACAATGAGCAGTTCTTC; cdr3_aa: CASLRTGISSYNEQFF
v_call: TRBV5-4; j_call: TRBJ2-1; d_call: -; clone_size: few; cdr3_nt: TGTGCCAGCAGCCGAGTGTTAAATGAGCAGTTCTTC; cdr3_aa: CASSRVLNEQFF
v_call: TRBV7-2; j_call: TRBJ2-7; d_call: TRBD2; clone_size: -; cdr3_nt: TGTGCCAGCAGCATCAGGACTAGCGGAGCCTACGAGCAGTACTTC; cdr3_aa: CASSIRTSGAYEQYF
v_call: TRBV28; j_call: TRBJ1-3; d_call: TRBD1; clone_size: -; cdr3_nt: TGTGCCAGCAGTTTATCCCGGGACAGGGTTGAGGACACCATATATTTT; cdr3_aa: CASSLSRDRVEDTIYF
v_call: TRBV6-5; j_call: TRBJ1-2; d_call: -; clone_size: -; cdr3_nt: TGTGCCAGCAGTTACACAACAGGTGACTATGGCTACACCTTC; cdr3_aa: CASSYTTGDYGYTF
v_call: TRBV5-8; j_call: TRBJ1-2; d_call: TRBD1; clone_size: -; cdr3_nt: TGTGCCAGCAGCCCCGGACAGGAATATGGCTACACCTTC; cdr3_aa: CASSPGQEYGYTF
v_call: TRBV9; j_call: TRBJ2-1; d_call: TRBD2; clone_size: -; cdr3_nt: TGTGCCAGCAGCGCAATAGCGGGAGCCAACAATGAGCAGTTCTTC; cdr3_aa: CASSAIAGANNEQFF
v_call: TRBV2; j_call: TRBJ2-6; d_call: -; clone_size: -; cdr3_nt: TGTGCCAGCACCCAGACAGGCGGAAGCTCTGGGGCCAACGTCCTGACTTTC; cdr3_aa: CASTQTGGSSGANVLTF
v_call: TRBV10-2; j_call: TRBJ1-2; d_call: TRBD1; clone_size: few; cdr3_nt: TGCGCCAGCAGTTGGGACAGCTCTAACTATGGCTACACCTTC; cdr3_aa: CASSWDSSNYGYTF
v_call: TRBV11-1; j_call: TRBJ2-5; d_call: TRBD2; clone_size: -; cdr3_nt: TGTGCCAGCAGCTTTCGACTAGCGGGGAAGCAAGAGACCCAGTACTTC; cdr3_aa: CASSFRLAGKQETQYF
v_call: TRBV28; j_call: TRBJ1-6; d_call: TRBD1; clone_size: -; cdr3_nt: TGTGGGACAGGTCCCTTGGGTTCACCCCTCCACTTT; cdr3_aa: CGTGPLGSPLHF
v_call: TRBV30; j_call: TRBJ2-3; d_call: TRBD2; clone_size: -; cdr3_nt: TGTGCCTGGAGTTTGGGACTAGGAACAGATACGCAGTATTTT; cdr3_aa: CAWSLGLGTDTQYF
v_call: TRBV28; j_call: TRBJ2-7; d_call: TRBD1; clone_size: once; cdr3_nt: TGTGCCAGCAGGTACCGGGACAGGGGGAGCGGAGAGCAGTACTTC; cdr3_aa: CASRYRDRGSGEQYF
v_call: TRBV12-3/TRBV12-4; j_call: TRBJ2-1; d_call: TRBD2; clone_size: few; cdr3_nt: TGTGCCAGCAGCAAAAACCGGGGGGATGAGCAGTTCTTC; cdr3_aa: CASSKNRGDEQFF
v_call: TRBV4-2; j_call: TRBJ2-5; d_call: TRBD2; clone_size: -; cdr3_nt: TGTGCCAGCAGCCAAGATCCTAGCGGGAGGTCGGGGGAGACCCAGTACTTC; cdr3_aa: CASSQDPSGRSGETQYF
v_call: TRBV20-1; j_call: TRBJ2-1; d_call: TRBD2; clone_size: -; cdr3_nt: TGCAGTGCTGGTGAACCTAGCGGGAGTCGTAATGAGCAGTTCTTC; cdr3_aa: CSAGEPSGSRNEQFF
v_call: TRBV28; j_call: TRBJ2-7; d_call: TRBD2; clone_size: -; cdr3_nt: TGTGCCAGCAGCTCTCCCCCTCTAGCGGCATACGAGCAGTACTTC; cdr3_aa: CASSSPPLAAYEQYF
v_call: TRBV7-2; j_call: TRBJ2-3; d_call: TRBD1; clone_size: once; cdr3_nt: TGTGCCAGCAGCCCCTCCAGGGGGCTGGCAGATACGCAGTATTTT; cdr3_aa: CASSPSRGLADTQYF